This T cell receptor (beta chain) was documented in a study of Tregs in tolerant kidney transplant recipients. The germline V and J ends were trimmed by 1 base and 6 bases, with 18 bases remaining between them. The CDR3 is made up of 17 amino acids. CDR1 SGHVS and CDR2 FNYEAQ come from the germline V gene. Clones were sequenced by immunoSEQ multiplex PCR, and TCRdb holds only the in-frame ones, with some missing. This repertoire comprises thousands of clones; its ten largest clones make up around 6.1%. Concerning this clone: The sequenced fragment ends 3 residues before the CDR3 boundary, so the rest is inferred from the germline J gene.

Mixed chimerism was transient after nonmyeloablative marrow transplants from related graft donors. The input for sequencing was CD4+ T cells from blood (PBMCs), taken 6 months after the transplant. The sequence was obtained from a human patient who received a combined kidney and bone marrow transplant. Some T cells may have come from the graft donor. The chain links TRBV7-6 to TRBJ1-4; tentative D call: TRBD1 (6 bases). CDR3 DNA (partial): TGTGCCAGCAGCTTAGAGGGGGGGGAGGGACCCGATGAAAAA. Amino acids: CASSLEGGEGPDEK. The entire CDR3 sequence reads CASSLEGGEGPDEKLFF.